The 16 T cell receptor beta chains given below trace back to one sample, sequenced in a study of cytomegalovirus exposure and HLA in healthy donors. Both 60 Vbeta primers and 13 Jbeta primers went into the PCR. Only in-frame clones appear in the TCRdb table, and some are missing; sequencing was by immunoSEQ multiplex PCR. The table shows 110,000 to 150,000 clones, with roughly 10% occurring only once. Sequenced material: PBMCs. The receptor source for this set is a man aged 50 to 59 in good health and CMV-seronegative.

This clone has only a few counts. The CDR3 DNA is TGTGCCAGTAGTAGCTATTTCGTCGGGAGTGAAGCTTTCTTT. This translates into CASSSYFVGSEAFF. The V and J genes are TRBV19 and TRBJ1-1, with D unresolved. Per germline, CDR1 LNHDA and CDR2 SQIVND (reference sequence). The CDR3 extends over 14 amino acids. Between the trimmed V and J ends, which lost 4 bases and 7 bases, there was a span of 16 bases.

In its sample, this clone was seen a few times. V is TRBV4-1 and J is TRBJ2-2; 11 bases are a match to TRBD2. The length of the CDR3 is 18 residues. Germline CDR1 reads MGHRA; CDR2 reads YSYEKL. Trimming cost V 1 base and J 4 bases; bases outside gene matches: 8. CDR3 coding DNA: TGCGCCAGCAGCCAAGTCCTAGCGGGGGGCCGTGGCACCGGGGAGCTGTTTTTT. Its protein product is CASSQVLAGGRGTGELFF.

The J gene is TRBJ1-1, the V gene TRBV21-1. TRBV21-1 is designated a pseudogene. This CDR3 is 14 amino acids long. DNA for the CDR3: TGTGCCAGCAACACGGAGGCGAGTGGGACTGAAGCTTTCTTT. It is translated as CASNTEASGTEAFF.

This clone was counted between two and nine times. V and J are TRBV5-1 and TRBJ2-2, with TRBD2 as a possible D gene (7 bases). The CDR3 contains 18 residues. The V end lost 4 bases, the J end lost 6 bases, and 25 bases lay between the germline ends. Germline CDR1 reads SGHRS; CDR2 reads YFSETQ. The chain's CDR3 is CASSVRDQGRGYPGELFF. CDR3 nucleotide sequence: TGCGCCAGCAGCGTCCGGGATCAGGGGAGGGGCTATCCCGGGGAGCTGTTTTTT.

The chain has TRBV7-6 and TRBJ2-5, with D maybe TRBD2 (6 bases). The CDR3 is 14 amino acids. V was pared by 2 bases and J by 5 bases, with 12 bases between. Germline CDR1 is SGHVS and CDR2 is FNYEAQ. This CDR3 reads CASSLFTSTETQYF. CDR3 DNA sequence: TGTGCCAGCAGCTTATTTACTAGCACGGAGACCCAGTACTTC. Full variable domain (outside the CDR3, taken from reference TRBV7-6 and TRBJ2-5): GAGVSQSPRYKVTKRGQDVALRCDPISGHVSLYWYRQALGQGPEFLTYFNYEAQQDKSGLPNDRFSAERPEGSISTLTIQRTEQRDSAMYRCASSLFTSTETQYFGPGTRLLVL.

This clone was seen a handful of times. J is TRBJ1-5 and V is TRBV28; 8 nucleotides match TRBD1. Germline CDR1 is MDHEN and CDR2 is SYDVKM. The CDR3 consists of 15 residues. Trimming took 5 bases from V and 2 from J; bases not matched to a gene: 5. This CDR3 is CASSKDRGGNQPQHF. In nucleotides, the CDR3 is TGTGCCAGCAGTAAAGACAGGGGTGGCAATCAGCCCCAGCATTTT.

The rearrangement joins TRBV28 to TRBJ2-1; a possible D gene is TRBD1 (6 bases). The V end lost 5 bases, the J end lost 1 base, and 21 bases lay between the germline ends. The CDR3 sequence is 18 residues long. Germline-derived CDR1 and CDR2 are MDHEN and SYDVKM. CDR3: CASSPPGRRQESYNEQFF. The DNA of the CDR3 is TGTGCCAGCAGTCCCCCGGGCCGAAGACAGGAATCCTACAATGAGCAGTTCTTC.

CDR3 DNA sequence: TGTGCCAGCAGCTTAGGGGCCCTACAGGCGATATCTGGGGCCAACGTCCTGACTTTC. It specifies CASSLGALQAISGANVLTF. The chain carries TRBV7-3 and TRBJ2-6; maybe TRBD1 (5 bases). The germline gives CDR1 SGHTA, CDR2 FQGTGA. This CDR3 has 19 amino acids. Trimming removed 2 bases from V and 1 base from J, with 18 bases in between.

In its sample, this clone was seen a few times. The V and J genes are TRBV5-1 and TRBJ2-5; 9 nucleotides align to TRBD2. Unmatched junction bases numbered 6, after V lost 5 bases and J lost 1 base. This CDR3 contains 15 residues. Germline values: CDR1 SGHRS, CDR2 YFSETQ. Here the CDR3 reads CASRSIAGVQETQYF. The CDR3 DNA sequence: TGCGCCAGCAGATCGATAGCGGGGGTCCAAGAGACCCAGTACTTC.

The table lists this clone with a few counts. The chain's CDR3 is CASRRGHEAFF. The CDR3 bases are TGTGCCAGCAGGCGGGGCCATGAAGCTTTCTTT. This chain uses TRBV11-2 with TRBJ1-1, with a possible D match to TRBD1 (5 bases). The CDR3 sequence is 11 residues long. Germline V gene sequence: CDR1 SGHAT, CDR2 FQNNGV. Trimming shortened V by 6 bases and J by 7 bases, and 9 bases separated the two germline ends.

V is TRBV29-1 and J is TRBJ2-7; D may be TRBD1 (5 bases). The CDR3 runs 15 residues. Trimming removed 6 bases from V and 5 bases from J, with 23 bases in between. The germline V gene encodes CDR1 SQVTM and CDR2 ANQGSEA. CDR3 residues: CSVRTGNTNNDEQYF. Written as DNA, the CDR3 is TGCAGCGTGAGAACAGGTAACACTAACAACGACGAGCAGTACTTC.

This clone has only a few counts. This chain uses TRBV27 with TRBJ1-1; perhaps TRBD1 as D (5 bases). This CDR3 has 13 residues. Germline CDR1 MNHEY, CDR2 SMNVEV (reference sequence). Trimming shortened V by 2 bases and J by 7 bases, and 11 bases separated the two germline ends. The DNA for the CDR3 is TGTGCCAGCAGTTTACAGGGTCTCAATGAAGCTTTCTTT. This gives the protein CASSLQGLNEAFF.

The genes are TRBV29-1 and TRBJ2-2, with 11 positions matching TRBD2. This CDR3 region has 13 residues. Germline values: CDR1 SQVTM, CDR2 ANQGSEA. After removal of 7 bases from V and 5 bases from J, the junction contained 3 bases not matched to a gene. CDR3 coding DNA: TGCAGCGGCGGGACTAGCGGTACCGGGGAGCTGTTTTTT. This translates into CSGGTSGTGELFF.

This chain connects TRBV27 to TRBJ1-5, with 10 bases identical to TRBD1. The CDR3 spans 15 residues. With 6 bases clipped from V and 2 bases from J, the junction kept 4 bases outside the gene matches. CDR1 and CDR2 (germline): MNHEY, SMNVEV (reference sequence). The CDR3 nucleotides are TGTGCCAGCAGGGGACAGGGGATGGGCAATCAGCCCCAGCATTTT. As protein: CASRGQGMGNQPQHF.

The V call is TRBV30, the J call TRBJ1-6; 7 nucleotides match TRBD1. The ends lost 1 base at V and 7 bases at J; junction bases unmatched: 4. CDR1 and CDR2 (germline): GTSNPN, SVGIG (reference sequence). The CDR3 consists of 14 residues. The CDR3 reads CAWSGGTANSPLHF. CDR3 nucleotides: TGTGCCTGGAGTGGAGGGACAGCCAATTCACCCCTCCACTTT.

This clone was counted a few times. The J gene is TRBJ2-2, the V gene TRBV5-1; 7 nucleotides line up with TRBD2. Per germline, CDR1 SGHRS and CDR2 YFSETQ. The ends lost 0 bases at V and 5 bases at J; junction bases unmatched: 10. The CDR3 has 17 amino acids. Here the CDR3 reads CASSLAPRGWETGELFF. CDR3 nucleotide sequence: TGCGCCAGCAGCTTGGCCCCGCGGGGGTGGGAGACCGGGGAGCTGTTTTTT.